The rows below give T cell receptor beta chains drawn from one sample of a study of graft-versus-host responses after intestinal transplantation. Clones were read by immunoSEQ multiplex PCR, and TCRdb kept only the in-frame ones, dropping some. The sample has about 84,000 clones; 80% to 95% are singletons. These receptors lack a known antigen. The material sequenced was unstimulated CD4+ T cells sorted from spleen or lymph node cells, taken before transplant. Every receptor here comes from a human donor who was the organ donor for an intestinal transplant. Each CDR3 is given with its conserved first and last residue. A D gene is named only where the DNA matches it firmly. A clone size is listed for some rows: how often the clone was seen (once, few, many), or a class if it is expanded.

TRBJ2-5 TRBV6-1 13 NA TRBD2 CASAAGGRETQYF TGTGCCAGCGCAGCGGGGGGGCGAGAGACCCAGTACTTC
TRBJ2-6 TRBV11-3 17 NA TRBD1 CASSSTGKPSGANVLTF TGTGCCAGCAGCTCGACAGGGAAGCCCTCTGGGGCCAACGTCCTGACTTTC
TRBJ2-7 TRBV10-3 13 NA TRBD2 CAINPGGTYEQYF TGTGCCATCAATCCGGGAGGAACCTACGAGCAGTACTTC
TRBJ2-5 TRBV6-1 13 NA NA CASNSGIWETQYF TGTGCCAGCAACAGCGGTATTTGGGAGACCCAGTACTTC
TRBJ2-3 TRBV27 13 NA NA CASSSTRADTQYF TGTGCCAGCAGCTCCACGAGGGCAGATACGCAGTATTTT
TRBJ1-1 TRBV29-1 12 few NA CSVSLFVGEAFF TGCAGCGTTTCTCTTTTTGTCGGTGAAGCTTTCTTT
TRBJ1-2 TRBV4-2 13 NA TRBD1 CASSHGQGDGYTF TGTGCCAGCAGCCATGGGCAGGGGGATGGCTACACCTTC
TRBJ1-2 TRBV28 15 NA TRBD1 CASSPRDRVWGGYTF TGTGCCAGCAGTCCCCGGGACAGGGTTTGGGGCGGCTACACCTTC
TRBJ2-5 TRBV7-9 16 NA NA CASSFLGPRASETQYF TGTGCCAGCAGCTTCCTCGGGCCGAGGGCCTCCGAGACCCAGTACTTC
TRBJ1-1 TRBV21-1 15 NA NA CASSKSLPHHTEAFF TGTGCCAGCAGCAAAAGTCTTCCACACCACACTGAAGCTTTCTTT
TRBJ2-1 TRBV28 16 NA NA CASSSLGERGDNEQFF TGTGCCAGCAGTTCCCTTGGGGAGCGTGGTGACAATGAGCAGTTCTTC
TRBJ2-6 TRBV10-3 14 NA NA CAISTGNGANVLTF TGTGCCATCAGCACAGGGAACGGGGCCAACGTCCTGACTTTC
TRBJ2-7 TRBV12-5 16 NA TRBD2 CASGFGGLAGYYEQYF TGTGCTAGTGGTTTTGGGGGGCTAGCGGGTTACTACGAGCAGTACTTC
TRBJ2-3 TRBV2 15 NA TRBD2 CAIPRGGLAQDTQYF TGTGCCATCCCCCGGGGGGGACTAGCGCAAGATACGCAGTATTTT
TRBJ2-1 TRBV11-3 13 NA NA CASSLGGLNEQFF TGTGCCAGCAGCTTGGGGGGGCTAAATGAGCAGTTCTTC
TRBJ2-3 TRBV30 16 NA NA CAWSVGRQGSTDTQYF TGTGCCTGGAGTGTAGGTCGGCAGGGGAGCACAGATACGCAGTATTTT
TRBJ2-7 TRBV28 17 NA TRBD2 CASSLFASGRNLYEQYF TGTGCCAGCAGTTTATTCGCTAGCGGGAGAAATTTGTACGAGCAGTACTTC